This T cell receptor (beta chain) was captured by sequencing in a study of circulating and synovial CD4+ cells in juvenile arthritis (dated by TCRdb to 2013 to 2016). Background on the whole study: Within each patient, the TCRbeta CDR3 repertoires of synovial CD4 T cells, bulk blood CD4 T cells and circulating HLA-DR+ CD4 T cells were compared. The goal of repertoire sequencing was to confirm that a circulating synovial-like CD4 T cell subset was enriched in synovial clonotypes.

What the study reported, not specific to this receptor: The difference between circulating pathogenic-like lymphocytes and bulk blood T cells was not detected by traditional Vbeta family usage analysis. Circulating pathogenic-like lymphocytes clustered together with synovial T cells, and compared with bulk blood, the circulating pathogenic-like lymphocytes shared a substantially higher fraction of CDR3 sequences with synovium. Because overlap with synovium rose as sequencing depth increased, the measured fractions of shared clonotypes likely underestimated the overlap of the full repertoire. Synovial and circulating pathogenic-like lymphocyte repertoires were less diverse than bulk blood CD4 repertoires, with some CPL samples as oligoclonal as synovium. Because T cell genome counts differed by at least an order of magnitude between CPL and bulk blood CD4 samples, sample-size effects were addressed.

Details on this clone: What antigen it recognizes has not been identified. Base-call qualities are not available, and no considerably larger clone is one nucleotide away.

The sequenced samples came from patients who had active juvenile idiopathic arthritis. Less than 11 mL of blood per patient was used to obtain circulating pathogenic-like lymphocytes. Peripheral blood mononuclear cells were sorted to isolate the circulating pathogenic-like lymphocytes, which were defined as HLA-DR+CD14-CD3+CD4+CD25low/- cells. Cells were sorted immediately after thawing, with dead cells excluded using Live/Dead Fixable Near-IR Stain. HLA-DR was chosen as the sorting marker because it is a surface protein apparently lacking signalling activity in T cells. The method behind the library was the immunoSEQ multiplex PCR assay. TCRbeta CDR3 sequencing was performed as a commercial service by an external provider. The paper's processing steps were these. The analyses used productive nucleotide sequences together with amino acid sequences obtained by in silico translation. To equalise sample size, diversity was assessed as Renyi entropy across alpha values by taking the median of 200 repeated subsamples. The distance between each pair of repertoires was calculated as one minus the Chao-modified Jaccard index, which corrects for under-sampling, and this distance was used for clustering. Frequency-weighted overlap with synovial clonotypes was computed over 200 sample sizes, 200 draws without replacement each, and reported at the smaller sample's size. Entries here come from immuneACCESS through TCRdb and include only in-frame sequences with V and J called. Some clones fail to appear in such tables; in the studies checked, an unresolved V gene covers under half of the shortfall, and the cause of the remainder is unknown. From that table come the V and J calls and clone size; the DNA was used to work out D and trimming. The sample table records 2,200 or so clones; roughly 91% of these occur just once. Around 2% of the sample goes to the ten largest clones.

The CDR3 runs 14 residues from the cysteine to the phenylalanine. Only the CDR3 portion is preserved as DNA: 42 bases, with reading frame beginning at the first base. Trimming removed 3 bases from V and 7 bases from J, leaving 13 bases between the germline ends. Per the germline V gene, SNHLY is the CDR1 and FYNNEI is the CDR2. The sequence links TRBV2 to TRBJ1-5; TRBD1 is a weak D gene call, 5 bases matching. The source material was HLA-DR+ CD4+ T cells from blood. Read against the paper, the sample's cell subset or site label means: circulating pathogenic-like lymphocytes, sorted as HLA-DR+CD14-CD3+CD4+CD25low/- blood T cells. The sequence derives from a human donor with juvenile idiopathic arthritis. The CDR3 has the sequence CASSEVGVGQPQHF. The bases are TGTGCCAGCAGTGAGGTAGGGGTAGGGCAGCCCCAGCATTTT.